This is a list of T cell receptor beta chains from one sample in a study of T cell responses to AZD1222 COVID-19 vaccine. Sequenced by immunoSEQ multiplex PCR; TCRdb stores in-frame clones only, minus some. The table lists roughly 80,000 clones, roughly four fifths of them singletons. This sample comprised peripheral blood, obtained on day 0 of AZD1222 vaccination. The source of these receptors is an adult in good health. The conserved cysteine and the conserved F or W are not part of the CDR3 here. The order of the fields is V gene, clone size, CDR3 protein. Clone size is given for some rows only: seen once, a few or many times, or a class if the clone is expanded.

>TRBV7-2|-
ASRSGSETQY
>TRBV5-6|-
ASSPGTGIYEQY
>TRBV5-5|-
ASSVTGRGNEKLF
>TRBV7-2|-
ASSLALRDTQY
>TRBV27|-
ASSLRDGGAETQY
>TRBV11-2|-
ASSLLGLANEKLF
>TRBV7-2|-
ASSFSAGSDRT
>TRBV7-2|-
ASSPTGLSNQPQH
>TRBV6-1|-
ASSEARAGQLNPYEQY
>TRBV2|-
ASSVQLEGGRTYTYNEQF
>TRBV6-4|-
ASSESAGQGYNEQF
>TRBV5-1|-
ASSYEDYGYT
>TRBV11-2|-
ASSLKGGGETEAF
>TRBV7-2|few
ASSPGQPRISGNTIY
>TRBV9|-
ASSVGGGPYEQY
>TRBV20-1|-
SPGADYGYT
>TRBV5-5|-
ASSLGGNTEAF
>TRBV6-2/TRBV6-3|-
ASSYGGYYGYT
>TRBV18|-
ASSPGHGLYEQY
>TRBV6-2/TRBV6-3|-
ASSYRPGGNYEQY
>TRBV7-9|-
ASSLAGLISEQY
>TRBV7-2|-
ASSPISLAGAKGTEAF
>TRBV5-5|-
ASSLGLGTPFEQF
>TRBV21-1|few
ASSKRADRNVGQPQH
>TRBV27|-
ASSLSYGSKNEQF
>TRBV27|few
ASSLLGGATEAF
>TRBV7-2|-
ASSLSGEKLF
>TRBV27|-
ASSPHYRDYGYT
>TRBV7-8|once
ASSSRTDPSNQPQH
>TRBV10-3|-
AISDPGQGVMNTEAF
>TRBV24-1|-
ATSSTGAPEEQF
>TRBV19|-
ASTVQGSHGYT
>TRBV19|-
ASSPRRQVGTINTGELF
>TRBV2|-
ASSQLAGGLTDTQY
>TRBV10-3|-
AISKLASRGDYEQY
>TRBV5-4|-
ASSDGTSGRITETQY
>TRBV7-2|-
ASSFPGPIGETQY
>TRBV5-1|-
ASSLRTSGGQDEQF
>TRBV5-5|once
ASSLAYDRGLGQPQH
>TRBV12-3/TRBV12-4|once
ASSQGAAQPQH
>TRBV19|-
ASMGTSGVYEQY
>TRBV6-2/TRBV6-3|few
ASSAQRQGALFSNQPQH
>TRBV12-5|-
ASGLMGGESEAF
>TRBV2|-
ASSEDTSNQPQH
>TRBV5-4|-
ASLYNEQF
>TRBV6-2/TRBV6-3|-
ASSDPRGILRDYGYT
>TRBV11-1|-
ASSSPDGRAYEQY
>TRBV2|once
ASSDTGGRQPQH
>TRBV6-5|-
ASSYSRSGNTEAF
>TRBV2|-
ASTGSTSGSYEQY
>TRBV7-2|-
ASSPPALETGGQETQY
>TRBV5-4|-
ASSHGTGDNYGYT
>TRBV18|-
ASSPPQGHYGYT
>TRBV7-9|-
ASSSTGEYGYT